These 14 T cell receptor beta chains were sequenced from one sample in a study of PD-L1 blockade in urothelial cancer. Time point described: pretreatment peripheral blood. Sequenced by immunoSEQ multiplex PCR; TCRdb stores in-frame clones only, minus some. The table records 70,000 or so clones, 85% to 90% of them present only once. The sequenced sample was PBMCs, obtained around atezolizumab (anti-PD-L1) treatment. These receptors were taken from a man aged 70-80 years with urothelial cancer.

V is TRBV9 and J is TRBJ2-3; 10 bases agree with TRBD2. J was trimmed by 0 bases and V by 4 bases; bases with no gene match: 5. The CDR3 loop spans 16 amino acids. The germline gives CDR1 SGDLS, CDR2 YYNGEE. This CDR3 is CASSTRTSGSTDTQYF. The DNA of the CDR3 is TGTGCCAGCAGCACGAGGACTAGCGGAAGCACAGATACGCAGTATTTT.

The gene calls are TRBV2 and TRBJ2-7; 9 bases match TRBD1. Germline values: CDR1 SNHLY, CDR2 FYNNEI. The trim removed 6 bases at V and 6 bases at J, leaving 12 bases unmatched. The CDR3 sequence is 15 residues long. Written as DNA, the CDR3 is TGTGCCAGCAGATTAAGGGACAGGGAGTTTCGCGAGCAGTACTTC. This encodes CASRLRDREFREQYF.

This clone came up once. This sequence joins TRBV2 and TRBJ2-2, with 14 bases aligning to TRBD2. This CDR3 has 19 residues. The germline V gene has CDR1 SNHLY and CDR2 FYNNEI. The V and J ends lost 9 bases and 1 base, in that order; junction bases with no gene match: 13. CDR3 loop: CASIRPGLAGDGNTGELFF. CDR3 nucleotides: TGTGCCAGTATACGCCCGGGACTAGCGGGAGACGGGAACACCGGGGAGCTGTTTTTT.

The chain recombines TRBV29-1 with TRBJ2-3; a possible D gene is TRBD2 (6 bases). The CDR3 consists of 14 residues. CDR1 and CDR2 (germline): SQVTM, ANQGSEA. The V end was cut by 3 bases, the J end by 6 bases, with 16 bases between. CDR3 DNA sequence: TGCAGCGTTGAGGAGACTAGTCTTCGGGATACGCAGTATTTT. Amino acid sequence: CSVEETSLRDTQYF.

A few counts support this clone. This chain uses TRBV5-4 with TRBJ2-2; tentatively, D is TRBD2 (6 bases). The germline V gene encodes CDR1 SGHNT and CDR2 YYREEE (reference sequence). This CDR3 contains 15 residues. V was shortened by 3 bases and J by 5 bases, with 14 bases between the two germline ends. CDR3 protein: CASSSGTSTTGELFF. CDR3 in DNA: TGTGCCAGCAGCTCAGGGACTTCTACGACCGGGGAGCTGTTTTTT.

The rearrangement links TRBV30 to TRBJ1-4; 9 bases are shared with TRBD1. Trimming at V came to 0 bases and at J to 8 bases, leaving 7 bases not matched to a gene. In germline, CDR1 is GTSNPN, CDR2 SVGIG (reference sequence). The CDR3 spans 15 residues. Here the CDR3 DNA reads TGTGCCTGGAGTGTTCAGGGGGACAGGGACGAAAAACTGTTTTTT. Amino acids: CAWSVQGDRDEKLFF.

For the CDR3, the DNA is TGTGCCAGCAGTACTCCGGGACTAGCGTCCTACGAGCAGTACTTC. Its translation is CASSTPGLASYEQYF. The chain joins TRBV28 to TRBJ2-7; TRBD2 matches at 10 bases. The germline CDR1 and CDR2 sequences are MDHEN and SYDVKM. CDR3 length equals 15 residues. V lost 5 bases, J lost 1 base, and 5 bases stayed unmatched.

The rearrangement links TRBV5-1 to TRBJ1-2; 7 bases line up with TRBD1. The CDR3 totals 15 residues. Germline V gene data show CDR1 as SGHRS and CDR2 as YFSETQ. The V gene end was trimmed by 5 bases and the J gene end by 4 bases; junction bases not matched to a gene: 11. This CDR3 is CASSSDSTGSYGYTF. In DNA, the CDR3 is TGCGCCAGCAGTTCGGACTCGACAGGGTCCTATGGCTACACCTTC.

J is TRBJ2-1 and V is TRBV18; the match to TRBD2 covers 10 bases. The V gene's germline CDR1 is KGHSH and CDR2 LQKENI. V lost 0 bases to trimming and J lost 7 bases; unmatched junction nucleotides: 6. The CDR3 spans 16 residues. CDR3 region: CASSPPTSGNLNEQFF. CDR3 bases: TGTGCCAGCTCACCACCCACTAGCGGGAATCTGAATGAGCAGTTCTTC.

The chain has TRBV28 and TRBJ1-5, with D possibly TRBD1 on 5 matching bases. The V end was cut by 6 bases, the J end by 0 bases, with 18 bases between. The CDR3 has 17 amino acids. Per germline, CDR1 MDHEN and CDR2 SYDVKM. The CDR3 sequence: CASSRQIGAFSNQPQHF. Here the CDR3 DNA reads TGTGCCAGCAGCCGTCAAATAGGGGCATTTAGCAATCAGCCCCAGCATTTT.

Here the CDR3 reads CASSLYNHRGSNQPQHF. The CDR3 DNA follows: TGTGCCAGCAGCTTGTATAACCACAGGGGGAGCAATCAGCCCCAGCATTTT. This chain links TRBV7-2 with TRBJ1-5; 8 bases are shared with TRBD1. CDR1 is SGHTA, CDR2 FQGNSA, per germline. This CDR3 spans 17 amino acids. Trimming took 3 bases from V and 1 from J; bases not matched to a gene: 8.

The chain uses TRBV11-2 and TRBJ2-3; 16 bases line up with TRBD2. Germline V lookup: CDR1 SGHAT, CDR2 FQNNGV. This CDR3 is built from 19 residues. The ends lost 5 bases at V and 1 base at J; junction bases unmatched: 9. The CDR3 DNA reads as TGTGCCAGCAGCCCGGGTCCGGGACTAGCGGGAGGGGGCACAGATACGCAGTATTTT. Translation: CASSPGPGLAGGGTDTQYF.

The rearrangement uses TRBV5-4 and TRBJ2-3, with 9 bases fitting TRBD2. V lost 1 base to trimming and J lost 3 bases; unmatched junction nucleotides: 9. CDR3 length: 17 residues. CDR1 SGHNT and CDR2 YYREEE come from the germline V gene (reference sequence). In nucleotides, the CDR3 is TGTGCCAGCAGCTTGTGGGCGGGAGGGCCCGGAACAGATACGCAGTATTTT. Protein product: CASSLWAGGPGTDTQYF.

The rearrangement uses TRBV23-1 and TRBJ2-7, with 9 bases identical to TRBD1. TRBV23-1 is designated an ORF whose function remains uncertain. Germline trimming cut 0 bases from V and 1 base from J; bases unmatched to any gene: 7. This CDR3 is built from 17 residues. The CDR3 region has the DNA TGCGCCAGCAGTCAATCCTGGGGACAGGGAACGTCCTACGAGCAGTACTTC. Amino acids: CASSQSWGQGTSYEQYF.